The entry below describes one T cell receptor (beta chain). What it binds is not known. TCRdb re-analysed the reads in MiXCR, keeping a single row per CDR3 protein. The sample holds fewer than 850,000 distinct CDR3 sequences, 29% seen once. CDR3 length: 14 amino acids. With 0 bases clipped from V and 7 bases from J, the junction kept 0 bases outside the gene matches. Germline V lookup: CDR1 MNHEY, CDR2 SVGEGT. These data belong to a study of T cell repertoires in cytomegalovirus infection. Study in general: Well-studied HLA-B-restricted epitopes and recently identified HLA-C-restricted epitopes of CMV were both used in the study. Study outcomes and limitations: The study found HLA-C-restricted CMV-specific TCR beta clonotypes dominating the ex vivo response.

The chain employs TRBV6-2 or TRBV6-3 and TRBJ2-5, with 12 bases aligning to TRBD2. This specimen consisted of cultured CD8+ T cells from PBMCs, obtained from culture after CMV antigen stimulation. The receptor was derived from a human donor in good health (CMV status not recorded). Some clones in this sample may be carry-over from other donors' samples. DNA for the CDR3: TGTGCCAGCAGTTACTCGACTAGCGGGGGGACCCAGTACTTC. Protein sequence: CASSYSTSGGTQYF.